The clone carrying this T cell receptor (beta chain) was picked up a small number of times. Its antigen is unidentified. The data belong to a study of CD8+ T cells in alopecia areata. Overall study: Treated patients swallowed 5 to 10 mg of oral tofacitinib twice daily. Affected scalp percentage set treated patients' severity scores.

Trimming shortened V by 4 bases and J by 6 bases, and 12 bases separated the two germline ends. The CDR3 has 13 amino acids. Per the germline V gene, CDR1 is SQVTM and CDR2 is ANQGSEA. Extracted RNA was reverse transcribed, and the resulting cDNA served as sequencing template. Some clones are missing from TCRdb's copy, which holds only in-frame ones; the method was immunoSEQ multiplex PCR. The sample consists of under 350,000 clones, roughly 64% of them appearing once. This sample's treatment: oral pan-JAK inhibitor, 5-10 mg twice daily. Separation by sorting yielded CD4+ and CD8+ T cells from PBMCs. General observations from the study: Lesional scalp exceeded normal scalp in clonality, especially in alopecia totalis/universalis.

The source of this sequence is a human donor with alopecia areata. The genes are TRBV29-1 and TRBJ2-2; D may be TRBD1 (6 bases). Sample: CD4+ T cells sorted from blood, taken at week 24, from a patient treated with tofacitinib. CDR3 protein: CSVANQGSGELFF. CDR3 DNA: TGCAGCGTTGCTAACCAGGGGTCCGGGGAGCTGTTTTTT.